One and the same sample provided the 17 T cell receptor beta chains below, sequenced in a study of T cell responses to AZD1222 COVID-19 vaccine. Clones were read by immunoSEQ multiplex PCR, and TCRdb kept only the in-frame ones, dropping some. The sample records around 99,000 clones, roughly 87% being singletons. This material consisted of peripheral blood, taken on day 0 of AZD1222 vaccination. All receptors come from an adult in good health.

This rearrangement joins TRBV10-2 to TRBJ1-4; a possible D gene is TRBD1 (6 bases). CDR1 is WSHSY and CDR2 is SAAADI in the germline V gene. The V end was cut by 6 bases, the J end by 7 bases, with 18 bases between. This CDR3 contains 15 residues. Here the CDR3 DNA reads TGCGCCAGCAGGAAACAGGGACTCATTAGTGAAAAACTGTTTTTT. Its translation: CASRKQGLISEKLFF.

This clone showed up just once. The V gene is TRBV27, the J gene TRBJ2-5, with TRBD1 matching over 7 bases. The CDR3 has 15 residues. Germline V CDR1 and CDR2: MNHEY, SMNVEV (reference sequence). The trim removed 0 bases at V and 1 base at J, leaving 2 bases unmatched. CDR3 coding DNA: TGTGCCAGCAGTTTATCGCGGACAGGCCAAGAGACCCAGTACTTC. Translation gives CASSLSRTGQETQYF.

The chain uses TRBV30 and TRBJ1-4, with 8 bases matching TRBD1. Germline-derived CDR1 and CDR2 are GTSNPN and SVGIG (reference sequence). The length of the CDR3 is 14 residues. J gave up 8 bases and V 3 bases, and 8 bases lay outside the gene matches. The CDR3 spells CAWSLQGEAEKLFF. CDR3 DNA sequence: TGTGCCTGGAGCCTACAGGGGGAAGCGGAAAAACTGTTTTTT. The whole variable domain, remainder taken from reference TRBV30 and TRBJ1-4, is SQTIHQWPATLVQPVGSPLSLECTVEGTSNPNLYWYRQAAGRGLQLLFYSVGIGQISSEVPQNLSASRPQDRQFILSSKKLLLSDSGFYLCAWSLQGEAEKLFFGSGTQLSVL.

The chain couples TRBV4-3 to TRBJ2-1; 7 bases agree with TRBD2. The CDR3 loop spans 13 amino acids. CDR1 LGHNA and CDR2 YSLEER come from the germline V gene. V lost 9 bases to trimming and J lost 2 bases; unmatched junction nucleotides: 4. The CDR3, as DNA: TGCGCCAGTGGACTAGAACCCTACAATGAGCAGTTCTTC. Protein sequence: CASGLEPYNEQFF.

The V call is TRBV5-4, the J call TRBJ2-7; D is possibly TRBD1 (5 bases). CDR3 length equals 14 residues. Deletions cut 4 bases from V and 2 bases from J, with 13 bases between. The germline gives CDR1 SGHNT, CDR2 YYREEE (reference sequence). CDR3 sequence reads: CASSTGQPPYEQYF. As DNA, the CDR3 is TGTGCCAGCAGCACAGGACAACCTCCCTACGAGCAGTACTTC.

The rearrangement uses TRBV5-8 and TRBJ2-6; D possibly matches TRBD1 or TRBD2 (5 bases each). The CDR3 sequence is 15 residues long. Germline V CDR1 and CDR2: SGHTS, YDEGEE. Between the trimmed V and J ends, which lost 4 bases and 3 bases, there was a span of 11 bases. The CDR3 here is CASSNPGRGANVLTF. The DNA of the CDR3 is TGTGCCAGCAGCAACCCGGGACGTGGGGCCAACGTCCTGACTTTC.

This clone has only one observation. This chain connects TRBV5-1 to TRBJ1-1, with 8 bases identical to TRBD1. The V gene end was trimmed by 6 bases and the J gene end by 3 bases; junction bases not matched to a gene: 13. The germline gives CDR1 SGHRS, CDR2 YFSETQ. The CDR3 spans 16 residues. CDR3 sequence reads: CASKPRQGRYYTEAFF. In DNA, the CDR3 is TGCGCCAGCAAACCGAGACAGGGGCGCTACTACACTGAAGCTTTCTTT. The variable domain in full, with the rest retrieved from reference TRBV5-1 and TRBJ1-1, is KAGVTQTPRYLIKTRGQQVTLSCSPISGHRSVSWYQQTPGQGLQFLFEYFSETQRNKGNFPGRFSGRQFSNSRSEMNVSTLELGDSALYLCASKPRQGRYYTEAFFGQGTRLTVV.

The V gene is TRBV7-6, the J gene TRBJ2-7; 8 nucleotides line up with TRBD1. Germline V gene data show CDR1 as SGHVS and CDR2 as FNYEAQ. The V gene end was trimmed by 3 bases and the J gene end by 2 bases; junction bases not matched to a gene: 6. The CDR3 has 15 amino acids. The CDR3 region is CASSFGQGRTYEQYF. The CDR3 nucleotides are TGTGCCAGCAGCTTTGGACAGGGACGAACCTACGAGCAGTACTTC.

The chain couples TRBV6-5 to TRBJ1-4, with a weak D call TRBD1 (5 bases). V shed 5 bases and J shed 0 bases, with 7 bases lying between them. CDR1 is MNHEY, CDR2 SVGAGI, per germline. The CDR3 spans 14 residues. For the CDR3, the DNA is TGTGCCAGCAGTATGACAGCAACTAATGAAAAACTGTTTTTT. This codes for CASSMTATNEKLFF.

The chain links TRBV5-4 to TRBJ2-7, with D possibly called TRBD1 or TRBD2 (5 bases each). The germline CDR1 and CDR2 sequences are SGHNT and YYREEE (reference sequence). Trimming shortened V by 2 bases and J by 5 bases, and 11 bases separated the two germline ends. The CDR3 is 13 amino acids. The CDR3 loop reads CASSFRGADEQYF. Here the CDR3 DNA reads TGTGCCAGCAGCTTCCGAGGGGCGGACGAGCAGTACTTC.

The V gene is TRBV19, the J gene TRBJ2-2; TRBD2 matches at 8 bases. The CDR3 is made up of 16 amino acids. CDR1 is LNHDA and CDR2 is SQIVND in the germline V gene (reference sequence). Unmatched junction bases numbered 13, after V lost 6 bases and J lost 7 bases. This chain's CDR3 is CASSPGRGGAVGELFF. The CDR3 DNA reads TGTGCCAGTAGCCCCGGGAGGGGAGGGGCGGTCGGGGAGCTGTTTTTT.

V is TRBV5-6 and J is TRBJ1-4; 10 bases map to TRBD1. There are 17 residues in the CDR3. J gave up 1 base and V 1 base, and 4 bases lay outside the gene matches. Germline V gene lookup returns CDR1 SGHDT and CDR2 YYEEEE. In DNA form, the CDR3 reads TGTGCCAGCAGCTTGTGGACAGGGGGGTTAACTAATGAAAAACTGTTTTTT. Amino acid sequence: CASSLWTGGLTNEKLFF. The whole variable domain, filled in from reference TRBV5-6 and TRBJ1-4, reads DAGVTQSPTHLIKTRGQQVTLRCSPKSGHDTVSWYQQALGQGPQFIFQYYEEEERQRGNFPDRFSGHQFPNYSSELNVNALLLGDSALYLCASSLWTGGLTNEKLFFGSGTQLSVL.

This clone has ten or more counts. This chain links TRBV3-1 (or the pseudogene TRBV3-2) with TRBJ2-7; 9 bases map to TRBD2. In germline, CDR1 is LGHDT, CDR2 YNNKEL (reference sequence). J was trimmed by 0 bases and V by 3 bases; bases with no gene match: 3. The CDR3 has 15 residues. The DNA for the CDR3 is TGTGCCAGCAGCCACACTAGCGGGTACTCCTACGAGCAGTACTTC. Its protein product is CASSHTSGYSYEQYF.

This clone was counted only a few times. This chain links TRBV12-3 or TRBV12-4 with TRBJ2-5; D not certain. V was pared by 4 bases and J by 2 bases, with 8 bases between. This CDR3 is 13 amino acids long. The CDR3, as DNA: TGTGCCAGCAGTTGGACCGGGCAAGAGACCCAGTACTTC. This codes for CASSWTGQETQYF.

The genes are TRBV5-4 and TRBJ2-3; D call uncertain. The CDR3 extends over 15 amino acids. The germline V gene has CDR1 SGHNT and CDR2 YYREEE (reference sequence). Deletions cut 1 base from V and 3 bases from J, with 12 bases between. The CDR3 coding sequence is TGTGCCAGCAGCTTGTCTAACCCACCTACAGATACGCAGTATTTT. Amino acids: CASSLSNPPTDTQYF.

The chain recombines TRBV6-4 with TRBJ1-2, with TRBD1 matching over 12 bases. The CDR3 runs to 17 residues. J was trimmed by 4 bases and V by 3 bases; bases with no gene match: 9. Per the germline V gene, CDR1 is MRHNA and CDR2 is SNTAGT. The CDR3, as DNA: TGTGCCAGCAGTGAAGAGTCCGGGACAGGGGGCGTCTATGGCTACACCTTC. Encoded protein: CASSEESGTGGVYGYTF.

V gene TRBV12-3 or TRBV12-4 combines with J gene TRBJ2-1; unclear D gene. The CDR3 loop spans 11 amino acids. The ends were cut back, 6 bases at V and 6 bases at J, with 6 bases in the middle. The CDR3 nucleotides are TGTGCCAGCAGCTTGATCAATGAGCAGTTCTTC. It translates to CASSLINEQFF.